These 29 T cell receptor beta chains came from one sample sequenced in a study of cytomegalovirus exposure and HLA in healthy donors. Primers for the PCR totalled 60 Vbeta and 13 Jbeta. Data came from immunoSEQ multiplex PCR; TCRdb stores just in-frame clones and leaves some out. The profile shows about 110,000 clones, roughly four fifths of them singletons. Sequenced: PBMCs. The source is a man in his 60s in good health and CMV-seronegative.

This chain connects TRBV7-2 to TRBJ2-3; the match to TRBD2 covers 9 bases. The CDR3 has 15 residues. V lost 4 bases to trimming and J lost 8 bases; unmatched junction nucleotides: 10. From germline, CDR1 is SGHTA and CDR2 FQGNSA. Here the CDR3 DNA reads TGTGCCAGCAGCTCGGGACTAGCCTCCGTGGGTACGCAGTATTTT. It is translated as CASSSGLASVGTQYF.

This chain uses TRBV4-2 with TRBJ2-3; 15 bases line up with TRBD2. The CDR3 is 16 amino acids. Germline CDR1 LGHNA, CDR2 YNFKEQ. The V gene end was trimmed by 4 bases and the J gene end by 7 bases; junction bases not matched to a gene: 6. The CDR3 nucleotides are TGTGCCAGCAGCCTCGGACTAGCGGGGGGGCCAAATACGCAGTATTTT. Protein sequence: CASSLGLAGGPNTQYF.

The V and J genes are TRBV19 and TRBJ1-5; D gene unclear. This CDR3 has 15 residues. Trimming pared 3 bases from V and 0 bases from J, leaving 9 bases between. Germline values: CDR1 LNHDA, CDR2 SQIVND (reference sequence). DNA of the CDR3: TGTGCCAGTAGTATGGCGACATATAGCAATCAGCCCCAGCATTTT. This encodes CASSMATYSNQPQHF.

The chain carries TRBV7-9 and TRBJ1-1, with TRBD1 identical over 8 bases. The V and J ends lost 4 bases and 1 base, in that order; junction bases with no gene match: 5. Germline V gene sequence: CDR1 SEHNR, CDR2 FQNEAQ (reference sequence). The CDR3 loop spans 15 amino acids. In nucleotides, the CDR3 is TGTGCCAGCAGCTCGGCGGACAGGGAGAACACTGAAGCTTTCTTT. Translation gives CASSSADRENTEAFF.

The chain combines TRBV4-3 with TRBJ1-1; no firm D call. The CDR3 extends over 14 amino acids. The germline V gene has CDR1 LGHNA and CDR2 YSLEER. V lost 0 bases and J lost 3, with 8 bases in between. As DNA, the CDR3 is TGCGCCAGCAGCCAAGATTGGGAGGACACTGAAGCTTTCTTT. This encodes CASSQDWEDTEAFF.

On this clone itself: One end of the junction is discordant with germline, which a read error may explain. The CDR3 here is CASSDSPGRTGELFF. In DNA form, the CDR3 reads TGTGCCAGCAGTGACTCACCAGGGAGGACCGGGGAGCTGTTTTTT. J is TRBJ2-2 and V is TRBV6-5; D might be TRBD2 (6 bases). Germline V gene sequence: CDR1 MNHEY, CDR2 SVGAGI. This CDR3 contains 15 residues.

This chain connects TRBV4-2 to TRBJ2-5; the match to TRBD2 covers 7 bases. Germline CDR1 reads LGHNA; CDR2 reads YNFKEQ. The length of the CDR3 is 15 residues. Trimming removed 0 bases from V and 5 bases from J; junction bases left unmatched: 6. CDR3 sequence: CASSQEERDGETQYF. The CDR3 DNA reads TGTGCCAGCAGCCAAGAAGAGCGGGACGGGGAGACCCAGTACTTC.

This sequence joins TRBV5-4 and TRBJ1-1; the D is unclear. Per germline, CDR1 SGHNT and CDR2 YYREEE (reference sequence). V was pared by 2 bases and J by 3 bases, with 14 bases between. The CDR3 is 15 residues long. The CDR3 sequence: CASSLGGSTYTEAFF. The CDR3, as DNA: TGTGCCAGCAGCTTAGGAGGCAGCACCTACACTGAAGCTTTCTTT.

The V gene is TRBV18, the J gene TRBJ2-7, with 8 nucleotides matching TRBD1. Germline V gene data show CDR1 as KGHSH and CDR2 as LQKENI. This CDR3 comprises 14 residues. Losses at the gene ends were 3 bases for V and 6 bases for J; bases not matched to a gene: 7. The CDR3 spells CASSPTGGGSEQYV. The CDR3 coding sequence is TGTGCCAGCTCACCTACAGGGGGTGGGTCCGAGCAGTACGTC.

This clone was counted only a few times. The rearrangement joins TRBV2 to TRBJ1-1, with TRBD1 as a possible D gene (5 bases). V lost 2 bases, J lost 1 base, and 11 bases lay in between. The CDR3 totals 15 residues. Germline CDR1 is SNHLY and CDR2 is FYNNEI. CDR3 residues: CASSEMGGTNTEAFF. The DNA of the CDR3 is TGTGCCAGCAGTGAAATGGGCGGGACGAACACTGAAGCTTTCTTT.

The V and J genes are TRBV7-2 and TRBJ1-2, with 8 positions matching TRBD1. The junction had 6 bases not matched to a gene; V was cut back by 5 bases and J by 4 bases. Germline-derived CDR1 and CDR2 are SGHTA and FQGNSA. This CDR3 has 14 residues. As DNA, the CDR3 is TGTGCCAGCAGCAAATTACAGGGGGGCTATGGCTACACCTTC. It translates to CASSKLQGGYGYTF.

This clone was seen a few times. This chain uses TRBV6-4 with TRBJ2-3; 8 bases agree with TRBD1. Trimming cost V 2 bases and J 2 bases; bases outside gene matches: 3. The germline gives CDR1 MRHNA, CDR2 SNTAGT. There are 15 residues in the CDR3. Here the CDR3 DNA reads TGTGCCAGCAGTGACACAGGGGGGTCCACAGATACGCAGTATTTT. Protein: CASSDTGGSTDTQYF.

This rearrangement joins TRBV7-3 to TRBJ2-3; 10 bases map to TRBD2. The CDR3 is 14 amino acids. The V gene end was trimmed by 5 bases and the J gene end by 4 bases; junction bases not matched to a gene: 3. CDR1 SGHTA and CDR2 FQGTGA come from the germline V gene. The CDR3, as DNA: TGTGCCAGCAGCCCCGGGACTAGCGCAGATACGCAGTATTTT. Translated: CASSPGTSADTQYF.

This rearrangement joins TRBV11-2 to TRBJ2-1, with a possible D match to TRBD1 (6 bases). Trimming took 6 bases from V and 9 from J, leaving 24 bases between them. The CDR3 consists of 16 residues. Looked up from germline, CDR1 is SGHAT and CDR2 is FQNNGV. The CDR3 loop reads CASSPTGTYFRSEQFF. DNA for the CDR3: TGTGCCAGCAGTCCTACCGGGACATACTTCAGGAGTGAGCAGTTCTTC.

This clone occurred a few times. This rearrangement joins TRBV6-4 to TRBJ2-3; 13 bases map to TRBD2. From germline, CDR1 is MRHNA and CDR2 SNTAGT. This CDR3 has 16 amino acids. J was trimmed by 2 bases and V by 5 bases; bases with no gene match: 4. CDR3 region: CASSWTSGGPTDTQYF. CDR3 nucleotides: TGTGCCAGCAGTTGGACTAGCGGGGGACCCACAGATACGCAGTATTTT.

The chain has TRBV30 and TRBJ1-5, with 11 bases identical to TRBD1. Germline lookup yields CDR1 GTSNPN and CDR2 SVGIG (reference sequence). V lost 8 bases to trimming and J lost 6 bases; unmatched junction nucleotides: 9. This CDR3 has 14 residues. The CDR3 coding sequence is TGTGCCGCCAGGACAGGGGGCCTCGGTCAGCCCCAGCATTTT. Its translation is CAARTGGLGQPQHF. The variable domain in full, with the rest retrieved from reference TRBV30 and TRBJ1-5, is SQTIHQWPATLVQPVGSPLSLECTVEGTSNPNLYWYRQAAGRGLQLLFYSVGIGQISSEVPQNLSASRPQDRQFILSSKKLLLSDSGFYLCAARTGGLGQPQHFGDGTRLSIL.

This clone has only one observation. This chain connects TRBV5-4 to TRBJ2-2; TRBD1 matches 9 bases. Germline V lookup: CDR1 SGHNT, CDR2 YYREEE (reference sequence). This CDR3 contains 15 residues. Germline trimming cut 1 base from V and 4 bases from J; bases unmatched to any gene: 2. The chain's CDR3 is CASSLQGQGTGELFF. The CDR3, as DNA: TGTGCCAGCAGCTTGCAGGGACAGGGCACCGGGGAGCTGTTTTTT.

The genes are TRBV7-9 and TRBJ2-7, with D maybe TRBD1 (7 bases). Per germline, CDR1 SEHNR and CDR2 FQNEAQ (reference sequence). This CDR3 contains 12 residues. The CDR3 DNA is TGTTCCAGCAGTCCAGGGGGGCTCGAGCAGTACGTC. It yields the protein CSSSPGGLEQYV.

For the CDR3, the DNA is TGCAGCGTGGCACCGGCGGTCGGGATCACAGATACGCAGTATTTT. It yields the protein CSVAPAVGITDTQYF. This rearrangement joins TRBV29-1 to TRBJ2-3, with D possibly being TRBD2 (5 bases). V lost 6 bases to trimming and J lost 2 bases, with 18 bases between them. Germline CDR1 and CDR2: SQVTM and ANQGSEA. The CDR3 contains 15 residues.

The count of this clone is one. This chain joins TRBV6-1 and TRBJ2-7; 8 nucleotides match TRBD2. Germline assignment: CDR1 MNHNS and CDR2 SASEGT. This CDR3 comprises 17 residues. With V trimmed by 3 bases and J by 2 bases, 12 bases remained unmatched. DNA of the CDR3: TGTGCCAGCAGTGATCCAGGGTCTGGCGGGGGGACCTACGAGCAGTACGTC. It specifies CASSDPGSGGGTYEQYV.

The chain has TRBV5-4 and TRBJ2-3, with TRBD2 matching 11 bases. The CDR3 sequence is 16 residues long. J lost 1 base, V lost 6 bases, and 7 bases had no gene match. Germline CDR1 and CDR2: SGHNT and YYREEE (reference sequence). For the CDR3, the DNA is TGTGCCAGCATCACGTATAGCGGGGGGGGCACAGATACGCAGTATTTT. It specifies CASITYSGGGTDTQYF.

The chain couples TRBV5-1 to TRBJ2-3; tentative D call: TRBD2 (6 bases). The V end lost 6 bases, the J end lost 7 bases, and 24 bases lay between the germline ends. Germline V CDR1 and CDR2: SGHRS, YFSETQ. CDR3 length: 16 amino acids. CDR3 in DNA: TGCGCCAGCAAAATTGGTGGCGGGGTGGGCCCCTATACGCAGTATTTT. It is translated as CASKIGGGVGPYTQYF.

The rearrangement links TRBV7-2 to TRBJ2-3; 8 bases are a match to TRBD2. Germline values: CDR1 SGHTA, CDR2 FQGNSA. The CDR3 runs 16 residues. After removal of 1 base from V and 4 bases from J, the junction contained 7 bases not matched to a gene. The CDR3 coding sequence is TGTGCCAGCAGCTTAGGTGTCAGCGGGGGTCCAGATACGCAGTATTTT. Translated, it gives CASSLGVSGGPDTQYF. The variable domain in full, with the rest retrieved from reference TRBV7-2 and TRBJ2-3, is GAGVSQSPSNKVTEKGKDVELRCDPISGHTALYWYRQSLGQGLEFLIYFQGNSAPDKSGLPSDRFSAERTGGSVSTLTIQRTQQEDSAVYLCASSLGVSGGPDTQYFGPGTRLTVL.

V and J are TRBV5-6 and TRBJ1-1; 7 nucleotides align to TRBD1. Germline trimming cut 0 bases from V and 1 base from J; bases unmatched to any gene: 3. The germline CDR1 and CDR2 sequences are SGHDT and YYEEEE. This CDR3 comprises 15 residues. This chain's CDR3 is CASSLAGGRNTEAFF. The CDR3 coding sequence is TGTGCCAGCAGCTTGGCAGGGGGTAGGAACACTGAAGCTTTCTTT.

As to this clone: This same CDR3 is encoded by further DNA sequences in the sample. The V call is TRBV27, the J call TRBJ2-3, with 9 bases identical to TRBD2. The length of the CDR3 is 16 residues. Trimming cost V 5 bases and J 0 bases; bases outside gene matches: 6. CDR1 is MNHEY, CDR2 SMNVEV, per germline (reference sequence). CDR3 DNA: TGTGCCAGCAGTCAAAAGCGGGGGGCTAGCACAGATACGCAGTATTTT. Translated: CASSQKRGASTDTQYF.

This clone was observed once. The chain couples TRBV7-7 to TRBJ2-2; tentative D call: TRBD2 (6 bases). There are 14 residues in the CDR3. V was clipped by 6 bases and J by 3 bases, with 11 bases between them. Looked up from germline, CDR1 is SSHAT and CDR2 is FNYEAQ (reference sequence). The CDR3 region is CASRVWGDTGELFF. The CDR3 nucleotides are TGTGCCAGCAGGGTGTGGGGGGACACCGGGGAGCTGTTTTTT.

CDR3 residues: CASSWGVNNEKLFF. The CDR3 coding sequence is TGTGCCAGCAGTTGGGGAGTGAATAATGAAAAACTGTTTTTT. J is TRBJ1-4 and V is TRBV27; D is unclear. V was clipped by 4 bases and J by 4 bases, with 10 bases between them. The CDR3 is 14 residues long. Germline V gene lookup returns CDR1 MNHEY and CDR2 SMNVEV (reference sequence).

The rearrangement uses TRBV7-9 and TRBJ2-6; D possibly corresponds to TRBD1 (6 bases). Germline CDR1 is SEHNR and CDR2 is FQNEAQ (reference sequence). This CDR3 contains 19 residues. The V and J ends lost 5 bases and 0 bases respectively, with 20 bases between them. The CDR3: CASSSFGQIMPSGANVLTF. DNA for the CDR3: TGTGCCAGCAGCAGCTTTGGACAGATAATGCCCTCTGGGGCCAACGTCCTGACTTTC.

The gene calls are TRBV7-2 and TRBJ1-2, with D tentatively TRBD1 (6 bases). CDR3 size: 15 residues. From germline, CDR1 is SGHTA and CDR2 FQGNSA. V was shortened by 3 bases and J by 0 bases, with 11 bases between the two germline ends. The CDR3 nucleotides read TGTGCCAGCAGCTTTCGACAGGCCACTAACTATGGCTACACCTTC. Its protein is CASSFRQATNYGYTF.